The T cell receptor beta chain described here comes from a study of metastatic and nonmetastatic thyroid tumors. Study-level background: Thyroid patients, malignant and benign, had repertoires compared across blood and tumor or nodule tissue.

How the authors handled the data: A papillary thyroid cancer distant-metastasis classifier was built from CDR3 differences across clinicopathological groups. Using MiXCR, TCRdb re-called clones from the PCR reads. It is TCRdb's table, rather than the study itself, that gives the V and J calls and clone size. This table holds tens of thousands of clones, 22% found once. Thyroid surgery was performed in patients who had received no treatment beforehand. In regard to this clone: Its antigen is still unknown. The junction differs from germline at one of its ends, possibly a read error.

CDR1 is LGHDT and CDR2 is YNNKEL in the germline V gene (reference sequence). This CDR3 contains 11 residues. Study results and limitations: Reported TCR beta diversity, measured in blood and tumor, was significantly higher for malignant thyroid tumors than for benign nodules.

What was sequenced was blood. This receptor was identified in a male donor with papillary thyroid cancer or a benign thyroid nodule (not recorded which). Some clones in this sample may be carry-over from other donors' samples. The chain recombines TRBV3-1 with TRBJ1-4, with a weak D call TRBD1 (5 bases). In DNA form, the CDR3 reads TGTGCCAGCAGCCAACCGAGCCTGGGGCCTTTT. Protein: CASSQPSLGPF.